This T cell receptor beta chain is drawn from a study of blood T cells in healthy people across ages. About the study: Per two T cells, template switching captured roughly one barcoded beta molecule.

V lost 6 bases and J lost 1, with 10 bases in between. CDR3 length: 15 amino acids. Per germline, CDR1 MNHEY and CDR2 SVGEGT. Overall study findings and caveats: More naive CD4+ cells and higher diversity were found in long-lived than in aged donors.

Sample-barcoded 5' priming and a J-beta primer mix drove a second PCR of 7 to 11 cycles. TCRdb called the 5' RACE reads again in MiXCR, with one record for every CDR3 protein. Among around 750,000 distinct CDR3 sequences listed, about 53% were seen once. As regards this clonotype: What it recognizes is unknown.

The sequencing input was blood. This clonotype was sampled from a man older than 75 in good health. The rearrangement links TRBV6-2 or TRBV6-3 to TRBJ2-6, with D possibly being TRBD1 (5 bases). This CDR3 is CASRPDRSGANVLTF. The CDR3 DNA follows: TGTGCCAGCAGGCCCGACAGATCTGGGGCCAACGTCCTGACTTTC.